The 16 T cell receptor beta chains below come from one sample, sequenced in a study of shared clonotypes between healthy human individuals. The method was immunoSEQ multiplex PCR; TCRdb's version includes in-frame clones alone and lacks a portion of them. This table holds millions of clones, approximately 92% found once. Sample: naive CD4+ T cells sorted from blood. Subset: CD45RA+ positively selected. The receptors shown here come from a man aged 18 to 29 in good health.

This clone was recorded a few times. CDR3 sequence: CASSPPSVLYEQYF. The CDR3 DNA follows: TGTGCCAGCTCACCACCCTCCGTCCTCTACGAGCAGTACTTC. This chain uses TRBV18 with TRBJ2-7; D uncertain. The CDR3 is 14 residues long. Germline CDR1 is KGHSH and CDR2 is LQKENI. The V end was cut by 0 bases, the J end by 3 bases, with 9 bases between.

The rearrangement links TRBV7-9 to TRBJ2-7, with TRBD1 matching 9 bases. CDR3 length equals 15 residues. Germline loops: CDR1 SEHNR, CDR2 FQNEAQ (reference sequence). Trimming cost V 7 bases and J 7 bases; bases outside gene matches: 14. CDR3 protein: CASTAGDREQFEQYF. CDR3 bases: TGTGCCAGCACCGCCGGGGACAGGGAACAATTTGAGCAGTACTTC.

This sequence joins TRBV6-5 and TRBJ2-1; 7 bases fit TRBD1. CDR1 MNHEY and CDR2 SVGAGI come from the germline V gene. The CDR3 consists of 13 residues. V lost 6 bases to trimming and J lost 7 bases; unmatched junction nucleotides: 6. CDR3 amino acids: CASRSQQGNEQFF. The DNA of the CDR3 is TGTGCCAGCAGATCCCAACAGGGGAATGAGCAGTTCTTC.

The chain is built from TRBV4-1 and TRBJ1-2, with a possible D match to TRBD1 (6 bases). CDR3 length equals 15 residues. Trimming took off 0 bases at V and 2 bases at J, with 10 bases between the two ends. Germline-derived CDR1 and CDR2 are MGHRA and YSYEKL. This chain's CDR3 is CASSQDGGRNYGYTF. In DNA form, the CDR3 reads TGCGCCAGCAGCCAAGACGGGGGCAGGAACTATGGCTACACCTTC.

For this clone: Different DNA sequences within this sample yield the same CDR3. The V call is TRBV7-9, the J call TRBJ1-2; 9 positions match TRBD1. Trimming took 2 bases from V and 8 from J; bases not matched to a gene: 6. Germline CDR1 is SEHNR and CDR2 is FQNEAQ (reference sequence). CDR3 length: 14 amino acids. The CDR3: CASSLTGTGYGYTF. Written as DNA, the CDR3 is TGTGCCAGCAGCTTAACCGGGACAGGGTACGGCTACACCTTC.

Remarks on this clone: Other nucleotide sequences in the sample specify the same CDR3. The chain carries TRBV6-5 and TRBJ2-3; the D gene is possibly TRBD2 (6 bases). Germline CDR1 is MNHEY and CDR2 is SVGAGI. V was shortened by 0 bases and J by 1 base, with 11 bases between the two germline ends. CDR3 length: 16 residues. CDR3 sequence: CASSYSGGVGTDTQYF. The CDR3 DNA sequence: TGTGCCAGCAGTTACTCCGGGGGTGTCGGCACAGATACGCAGTATTTT.

The chain joins TRBV4-1 to TRBJ2-7, with 10 positions matching TRBD1. Germline V gene lookup returns CDR1 MGHRA and CDR2 YSYEKL. This CDR3 contains 15 residues. The V and J ends lost 4 bases and 4 bases, in that order; junction bases with no gene match: 7. Here the CDR3 reads CASSPAGQGLYEQYF. In DNA, the CDR3 is TGCGCCAGCAGCCCAGCGGGACAGGGGCTATACGAGCAGTACTTC.

A remark on this clone: In the same sample, other DNA sequences code for this CDR3. The chain combines TRBV4-1 with TRBJ1-6; perhaps TRBD1 as D (6 bases). V lost 0 bases and J 10 bases, leaving 10 bases between the germline ends. Looked up from germline, CDR1 is MGHRA and CDR2 is YSYEKL. The CDR3 spans 14 residues. The CDR3 region is CASSQDRGLSPLHF. The CDR3 coding sequence is TGCGCCAGCAGCCAAGATAGGGGGTTGTCACCCCTCCACTTT.

This clone was seen a few times. The chain is built from TRBV29-1 and TRBJ1-1; no reliable D call. The germline V gene has CDR1 SQVTM and CDR2 ANQGSEA. This CDR3 is built from 13 residues. Trimming cost V 4 bases and J 4 bases, with 13 bases left between them. This chain's CDR3 is CSVVEGLVTEAFF. CDR3 sequence (DNA): TGCAGCGTTGTCGAGGGTTTGGTCACTGAAGCTTTCTTT.

This clone was observed once. This sequence joins TRBV5-6 and TRBJ1-4; TRBD1 is a possible D gene (5 bases). Germline CDR1 SGHDT, CDR2 YYEEEE. The CDR3 consists of 12 residues. Trimming removed 0 bases from V and 11 bases from J, with 8 bases in between. In nucleotides, the CDR3 is TGTGCCAGCAGCTTGGGGGGGTCGAAACTGTTTTTT. Its protein is CASSLGGSKLFF.

CDR3 sequence: CASSLQGANTGELFF. Written as DNA, the CDR3 is TGTGCCAGCAGTCTTCAGGGGGCGAACACCGGGGAGCTGTTTTTT. The chain combines TRBV2 with TRBJ2-2; 7 bases line up with TRBD1. Germline trimming cut 5 bases from V and 0 bases from J; bases unmatched to any gene: 3. The CDR3 contains 15 residues. Germline CDR1 reads SNHLY; CDR2 reads FYNNEI.

V and J are TRBV5-5 and TRBJ2-2, with D tentatively TRBD1 (6 bases). The CDR3 covers 15 residues. Trimming removed 3 bases at V and 0 bases at J, with 9 bases between. The germline V gene encodes CDR1 SGHKS and CDR2 YYEKEE (reference sequence). The CDR3 DNA reads as TGTGCCAGCAGCTACGACAGGCCGAACACCGGGGAGCTGTTTTTT. This translates into CASSYDRPNTGELFF.

The CDR3 region is CASSYYSGTGYGYTF. DNA of the CDR3: TGTGCCAGCAGTTACTACTCGGGGACCGGGTATGGCTACACCTTC. The V call is TRBV6-5, the J call TRBJ1-2; TRBD1 might be the D (5 bases). This CDR3 comprises 15 residues. Per germline, CDR1 MNHEY and CDR2 SVGAGI. Between the trimmed V and J ends, which lost 1 base and 5 bases, there was a span of 14 bases.

The rearrangement joins TRBV10-3 to TRBJ2-2, with D perhaps matching TRBD1 (5 bases). V was clipped by 6 bases and J by 0 bases, with 8 bases between them. CDR3 size: 14 residues. Germline-derived CDR1 and CDR2 are ENHRY and SYGVKD. The CDR3 region has the DNA TGTGCCATCAGGGACAACGCGAACACCGGGGAGCTGTTTTTT. It encodes CAIRDNANTGELFF.

This chain links TRBV7-9 with TRBJ1-6; 7 positions agree with TRBD1. V lost 4 bases, J lost 3 bases, and 6 bases stayed unmatched. CDR3 size: 16 residues. The V gene's germline CDR1 is SEHNR and CDR2 FQNEAQ (reference sequence). The CDR3 nucleotides are TGTGCCAGCAGCTCGCCGACAGGGAACTATAATTCACCCCTCCACTTT. The encoded protein is CASSSPTGNYNSPLHF.

The gene calls are TRBV5-1 and TRBJ2-6; weak D call: TRBD1 (8 bases). The CDR3 has 20 amino acids. Looked up from germline, CDR1 is SGHRS and CDR2 is YFSETQ. V lost 4 bases and J lost 4, with 27 bases in between. In DNA, the CDR3 is TGCGCCAGCAGCCCAGCGGACAGGGAGGGGTTTACGGGAGGGGCCAACGTCCTGACTTTC. This gives the protein CASSPADREGFTGGANVLTF.